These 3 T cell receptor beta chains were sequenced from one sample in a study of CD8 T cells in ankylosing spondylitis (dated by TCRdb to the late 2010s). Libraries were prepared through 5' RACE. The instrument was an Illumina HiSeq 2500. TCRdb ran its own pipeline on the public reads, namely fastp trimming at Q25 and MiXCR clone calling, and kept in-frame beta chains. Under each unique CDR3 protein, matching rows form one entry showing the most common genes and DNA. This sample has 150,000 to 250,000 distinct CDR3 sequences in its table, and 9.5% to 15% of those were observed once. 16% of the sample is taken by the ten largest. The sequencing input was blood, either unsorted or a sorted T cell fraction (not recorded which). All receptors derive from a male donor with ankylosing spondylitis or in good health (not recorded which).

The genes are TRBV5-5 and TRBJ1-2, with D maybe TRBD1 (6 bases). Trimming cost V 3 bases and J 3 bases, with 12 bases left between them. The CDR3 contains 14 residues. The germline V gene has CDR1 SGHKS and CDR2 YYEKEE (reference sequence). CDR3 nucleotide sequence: TGTGCCAGCAGCTCGGGGGGCCTACACTATGGCTACACCTTC. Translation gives CASSSGGLHYGYTF.

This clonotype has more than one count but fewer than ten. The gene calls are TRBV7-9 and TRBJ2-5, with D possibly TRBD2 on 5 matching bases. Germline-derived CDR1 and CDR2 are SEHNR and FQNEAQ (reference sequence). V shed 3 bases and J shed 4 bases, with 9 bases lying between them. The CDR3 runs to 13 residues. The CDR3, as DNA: TGTGCCAGCAGCTTTTCGGGGTCAGAGACCCAGTACTTC. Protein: CASSFSGSETQYF.

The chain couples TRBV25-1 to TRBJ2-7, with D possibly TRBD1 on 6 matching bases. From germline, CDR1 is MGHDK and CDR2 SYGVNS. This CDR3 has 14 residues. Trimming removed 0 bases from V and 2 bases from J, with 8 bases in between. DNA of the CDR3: TGTGCCAGCAGTGAATACGCAGGGGCCTACGAGCAGTACTTC. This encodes CASSEYAGAYEQYF.